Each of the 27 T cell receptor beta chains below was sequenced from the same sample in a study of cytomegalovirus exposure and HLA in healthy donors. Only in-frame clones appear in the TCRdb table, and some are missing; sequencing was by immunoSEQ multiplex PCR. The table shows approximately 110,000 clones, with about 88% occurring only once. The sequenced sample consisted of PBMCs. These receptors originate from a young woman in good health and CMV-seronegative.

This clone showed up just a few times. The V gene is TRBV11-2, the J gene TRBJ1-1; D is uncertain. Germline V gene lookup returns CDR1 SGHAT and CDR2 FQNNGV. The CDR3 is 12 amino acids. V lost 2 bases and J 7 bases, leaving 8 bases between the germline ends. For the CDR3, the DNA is TGTGCCAGCAGCTTAACAACGATTGAAGCTTTCTTT. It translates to CASSLTTIEAFF.

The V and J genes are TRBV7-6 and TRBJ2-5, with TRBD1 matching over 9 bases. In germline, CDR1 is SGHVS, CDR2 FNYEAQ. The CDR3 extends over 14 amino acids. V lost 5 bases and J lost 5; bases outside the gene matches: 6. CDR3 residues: CASSTGTGTETQYF. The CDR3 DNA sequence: TGTGCCAGCAGCACTGGGACAGGGACTGAGACCCAGTACTTC.

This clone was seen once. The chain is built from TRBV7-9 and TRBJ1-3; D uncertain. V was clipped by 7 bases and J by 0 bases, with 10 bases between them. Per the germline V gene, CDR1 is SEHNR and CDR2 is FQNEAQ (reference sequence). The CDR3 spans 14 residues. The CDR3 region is CASIQSSSGNTIYF. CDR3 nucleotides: TGTGCCAGCATCCAATCGAGCTCTGGAAACACCATATATTTT. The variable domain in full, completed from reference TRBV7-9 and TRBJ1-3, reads DTGVSQNPRHKITKRGQNVTFRCDPISEHNRLYWYRQTLGQGPEFLTYFQNEAQLEKSRLLSDRFSAERPKGSFSTLEIQRTEQGDSAMYLCASIQSSSGNTIYFGEGSWLTVV.

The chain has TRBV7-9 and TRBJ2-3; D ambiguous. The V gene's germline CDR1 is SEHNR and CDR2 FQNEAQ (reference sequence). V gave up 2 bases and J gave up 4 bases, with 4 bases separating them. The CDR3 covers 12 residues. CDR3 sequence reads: CASSLLSDTQYF. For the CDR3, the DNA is TGTGCCAGCAGCTTACTGTCAGATACGCAGTATTTT.

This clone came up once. CDR3 region: CAWSLLRDGYTF. The CDR3 nucleotides read TGTGCCTGGAGTCTCCTGCGCGATGGCTACACCTTC. This chain uses TRBV30 with TRBJ1-2, with D unresolved. This CDR3 comprises 12 residues. CDR1 and CDR2 (germline): GTSNPN, SVGIG (reference sequence). Trimming stripped 2 bases from V and 6 bases from J, with 10 bases between.

The CDR3 nucleotides are TGCGCCAGCAGCTTGGGTGGGACAGTGAACACCGGGGAGCTGTTTTTT. The encoded protein is CASSLGGTVNTGELFF. The rearrangement uses TRBV5-1 and TRBJ2-2; 7 nucleotides align to TRBD1. V dropped 0 bases and J dropped 1; count of bases not matched to a gene: 3. From germline, CDR1 is SGHRS and CDR2 YFSETQ. This CDR3 contains 16 residues.

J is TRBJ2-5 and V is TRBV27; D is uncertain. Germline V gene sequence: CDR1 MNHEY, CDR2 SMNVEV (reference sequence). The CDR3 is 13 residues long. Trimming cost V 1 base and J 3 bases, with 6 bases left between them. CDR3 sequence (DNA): TGTGCCAGCAGTTTATTTCGGGAAGAGACCCAGTACTTC. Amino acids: CASSLFREETQYF.

In nucleotides, the CDR3 is TGTGCCAGTAGTATGGGGGGGGACACCGGGGAGCTGTTTTTT. Its protein is CASSMGGDTGELFF. This sequence joins TRBV19 and TRBJ2-2; 7 bases line up with TRBD2. This CDR3 is built from 14 residues. Germline-derived CDR1 and CDR2 are LNHDA and SQIVND (reference sequence). With 3 bases clipped from V and 3 bases from J, the junction kept 1 base outside the gene matches.

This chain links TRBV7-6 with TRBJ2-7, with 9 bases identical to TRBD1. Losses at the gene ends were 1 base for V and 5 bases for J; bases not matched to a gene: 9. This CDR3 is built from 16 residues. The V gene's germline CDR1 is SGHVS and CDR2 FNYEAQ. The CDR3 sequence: CASSLGRGTGFHEQYF. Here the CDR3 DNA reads TGTGCCAGCAGCTTAGGGCGAGGGACAGGGTTCCACGAGCAGTACTTC.

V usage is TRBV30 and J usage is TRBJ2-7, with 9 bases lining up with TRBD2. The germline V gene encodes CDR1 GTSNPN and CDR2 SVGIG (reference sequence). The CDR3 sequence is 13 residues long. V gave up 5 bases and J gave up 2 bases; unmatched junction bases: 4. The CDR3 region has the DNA TGTGCCTGGGGAGTAGCGGGAGCCTACGAGCAGTACTTC. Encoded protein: CAWGVAGAYEQYF.

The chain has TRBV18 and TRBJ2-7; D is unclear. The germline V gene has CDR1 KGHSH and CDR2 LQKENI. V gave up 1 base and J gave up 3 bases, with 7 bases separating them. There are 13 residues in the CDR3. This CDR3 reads CASSPLALYEQYF. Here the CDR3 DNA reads TGTGCCAGCTCACCACTTGCACTCTACGAGCAGTACTTC.

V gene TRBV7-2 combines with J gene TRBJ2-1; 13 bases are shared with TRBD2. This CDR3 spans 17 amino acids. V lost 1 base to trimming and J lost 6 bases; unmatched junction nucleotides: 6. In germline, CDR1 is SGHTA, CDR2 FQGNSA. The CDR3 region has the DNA TGTGCCAGCAGCTTAGGGGGAACTAGCGGGAGGGCCAATGAGCAGTTCTTC. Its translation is CASSLGGTSGRANEQFF. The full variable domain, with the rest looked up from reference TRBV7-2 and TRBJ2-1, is GAGVSQSPSNKVTEKGKDVELRCDPISGHTALYWYRQSLGQGLEFLIYFQGNSAPDKSGLPSDRFSAERTGGSVSTLTIQRTQQEDSAVYLCASSLGGTSGRANEQFFGPGTRLTVL.

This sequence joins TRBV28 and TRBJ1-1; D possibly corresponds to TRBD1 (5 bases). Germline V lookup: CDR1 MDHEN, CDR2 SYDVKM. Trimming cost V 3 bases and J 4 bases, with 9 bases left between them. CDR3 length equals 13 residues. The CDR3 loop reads CASSFSGGTEAFF. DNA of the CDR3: TGTGCCAGCAGTTTTTCGGGGGGCACTGAAGCTTTCTTT.

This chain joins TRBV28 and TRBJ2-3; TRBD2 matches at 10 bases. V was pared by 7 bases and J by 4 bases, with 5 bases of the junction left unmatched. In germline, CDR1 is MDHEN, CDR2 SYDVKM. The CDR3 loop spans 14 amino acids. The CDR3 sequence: CASISGGAADTQYF. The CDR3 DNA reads TGTGCCAGCATAAGCGGGGGGGCCGCAGATACGCAGTATTTT.

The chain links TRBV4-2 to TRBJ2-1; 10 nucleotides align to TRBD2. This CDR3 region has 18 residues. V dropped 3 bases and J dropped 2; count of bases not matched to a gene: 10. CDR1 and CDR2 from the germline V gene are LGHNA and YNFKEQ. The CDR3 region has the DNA TGTGCCAGCAGCCATATGAACGCAGCGGGGGGGCCCTACAATGAGCAGTTCTTC. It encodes CASSHMNAAGGPYNEQFF.

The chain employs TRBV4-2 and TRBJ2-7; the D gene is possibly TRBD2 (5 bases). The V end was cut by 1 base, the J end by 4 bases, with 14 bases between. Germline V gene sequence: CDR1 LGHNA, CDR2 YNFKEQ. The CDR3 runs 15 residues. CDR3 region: CASSQVVGGEYEQYF. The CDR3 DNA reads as TGTGCCAGCAGCCAAGTGGTCGGAGGTGAATACGAGCAGTACTTC.

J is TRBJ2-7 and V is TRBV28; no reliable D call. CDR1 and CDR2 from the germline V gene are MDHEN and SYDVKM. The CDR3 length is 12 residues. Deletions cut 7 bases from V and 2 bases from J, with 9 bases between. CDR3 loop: CASISRAYEQYF. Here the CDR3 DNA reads TGTGCCAGCATATCTAGAGCCTACGAGCAGTACTTC.

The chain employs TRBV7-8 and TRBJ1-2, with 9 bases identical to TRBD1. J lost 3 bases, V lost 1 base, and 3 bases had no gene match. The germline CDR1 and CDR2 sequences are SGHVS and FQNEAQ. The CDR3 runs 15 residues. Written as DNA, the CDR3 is TGTGCCAGCAGCTTAGGGGGACAGGGCGACTATGGCTACACCTTC. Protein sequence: CASSLGGQGDYGYTF.

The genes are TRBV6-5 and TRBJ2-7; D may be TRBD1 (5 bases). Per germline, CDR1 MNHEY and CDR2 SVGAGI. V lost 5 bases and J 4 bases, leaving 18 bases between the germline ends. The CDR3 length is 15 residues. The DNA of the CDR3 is TGTGCCAGCAGTACTAAAAGACAGAAGAGATACGAGCAGTACTTC. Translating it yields CASSTKRQKRYEQYF.

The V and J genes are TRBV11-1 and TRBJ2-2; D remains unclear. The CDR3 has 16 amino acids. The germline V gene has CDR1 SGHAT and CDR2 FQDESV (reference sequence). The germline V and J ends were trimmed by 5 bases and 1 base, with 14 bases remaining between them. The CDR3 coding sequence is TGTGCCAGCAGCCGTCAGACAAACCTGAACACCGGGGAGCTGTTTTTT. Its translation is CASSRQTNLNTGELFF.

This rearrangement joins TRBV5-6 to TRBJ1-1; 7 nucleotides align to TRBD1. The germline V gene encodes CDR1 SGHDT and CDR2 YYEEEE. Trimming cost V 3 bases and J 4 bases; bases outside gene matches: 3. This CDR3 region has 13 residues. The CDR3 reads CASSSYRGTEAFF. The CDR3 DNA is TGTGCCAGCAGCTCTTACAGGGGCACTGAAGCTTTCTTT. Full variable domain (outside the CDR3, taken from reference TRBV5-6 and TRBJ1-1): DAGVTQSPTHLIKTRGQQVTLRCSPKSGHDTVSWYQQALGQGPQFIFQYYEEEERQRGNFPDRFSGHQFPNYSSELNVNALLLGDSALYLCASSSYRGTEAFFGQGTRLTVV.

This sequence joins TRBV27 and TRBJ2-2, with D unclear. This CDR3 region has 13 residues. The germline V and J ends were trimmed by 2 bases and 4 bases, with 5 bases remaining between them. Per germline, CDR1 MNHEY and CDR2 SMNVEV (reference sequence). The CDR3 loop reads CASSLGSTGELFF. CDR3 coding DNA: TGTGCCAGCAGTTTAGGTAGCACCGGGGAGCTGTTTTTT.

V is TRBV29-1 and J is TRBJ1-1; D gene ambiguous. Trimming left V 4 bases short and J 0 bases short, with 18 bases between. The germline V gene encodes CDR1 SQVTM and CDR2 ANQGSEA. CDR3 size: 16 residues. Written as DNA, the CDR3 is TGCAGCGTTGGTGCGGTGATTCAGCCCATGAACACTGAAGCTTTCTTT. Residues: CSVGAVIQPMNTEAFF.

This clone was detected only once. CDR3 DNA: TGCAGCGTTGATACAACAGGGCCGGGTGGCTACACCTTC. It yields the protein CSVDTTGPGGYTF. The V call is TRBV29-1, the J call TRBJ1-2, with D possibly matching TRBD1 (6 bases). V was cut by 3 bases and J by 7 bases, with 15 bases left in between. CDR3 length: 13 amino acids. CDR1 and CDR2 (germline): SQVTM, ANQGSEA.

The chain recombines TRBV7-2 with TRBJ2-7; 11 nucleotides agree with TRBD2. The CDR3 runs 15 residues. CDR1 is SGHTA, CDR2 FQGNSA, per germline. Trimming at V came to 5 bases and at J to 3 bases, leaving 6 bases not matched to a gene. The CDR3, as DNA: TGTGCCAGCAGCGGAGGGACTAGCGGCATCTACGAGCAGTACTTC. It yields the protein CASSGGTSGIYEQYF. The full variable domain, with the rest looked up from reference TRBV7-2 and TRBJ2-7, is GAGVSQSPSNKVTEKGKDVELRCDPISGHTALYWYRQSLGQGLEFLIYFQGNSAPDKSGLPSDRFSAERTGGSVSTLTIQRTQQEDSAVYLCASSGGTSGIYEQYFGPGTRLTVT.

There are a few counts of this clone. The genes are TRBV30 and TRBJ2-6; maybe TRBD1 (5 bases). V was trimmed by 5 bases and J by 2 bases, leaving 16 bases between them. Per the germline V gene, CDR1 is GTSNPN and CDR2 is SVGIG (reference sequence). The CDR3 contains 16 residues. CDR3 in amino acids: CAWGHTGYTGANVLTF. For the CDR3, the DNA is TGTGCCTGGGGGCACACAGGTTACACTGGGGCCAACGTCCTGACTTTC.

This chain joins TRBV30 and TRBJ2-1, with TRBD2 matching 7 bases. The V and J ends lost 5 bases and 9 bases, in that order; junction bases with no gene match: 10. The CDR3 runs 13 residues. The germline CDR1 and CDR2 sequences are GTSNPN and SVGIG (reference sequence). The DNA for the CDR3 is TGTGCCTGGGCGGATAATACTAGCGCTGAGCAGTTCTTC. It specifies CAWADNTSAEQFF.